These 27 T cell receptor beta chains were sequenced from one sample in a study of T cells after yellow fever vaccination (dated by TCRdb to the late 2010s). The treatment or condition label, read with the paper, signifies: live attenuated yellow fever vaccine strain. The library was produced with 5' RACE. Data came from an Illumina HiSeq 2500. TCRdb reran the public reads through fastp at Q25 and MiXCR, keeping productive beta chains. Rows with one shared CDR3 protein collapse into an entry with the most common genes and DNA. Counted in this sample were fewer than 100,000 distinct CDR3 sequences; roughly 8.2% of them appeared once. Roughly 15% of the sample goes to the ten largest clones. The starting material was CD8+ T cells not binding an NS4B(214-222) dextramer, sorted from PBMCs, obtained roughly 15 days after the first yellow fever vaccination. The cell subset or site label on this specimen signifies: NS4B epitope dextramer-negative CD8 T cells. The receptor set was obtained from a young man who received the YFV17D yellow fever vaccine.

This clonotype has more than one count but fewer than ten. The chain recombines TRBV11-2 with TRBJ2-7; TRBD1 matches 7 bases. Trimming cost V 4 bases and J 5 bases; bases outside gene matches: 8. The CDR3 runs to 14 residues. Germline V lookup: CDR1 SGHAT, CDR2 FQNNGV. The CDR3 region has the DNA TGTGCCAGCAGCTCTTCGACAGGGTACAACGAGCAGTACGTC. It encodes CASSSSTGYNEQYV.

A note on this clonotype: A much larger clone lies a single base off, so this may be a read error. The chain has TRBV7-6 and TRBJ2-5; TRBD2 matches at 7 bases. The CDR3 is 14 amino acids. V lost 1 base to trimming and J lost 7 bases; unmatched junction nucleotides: 6. Germline lookup yields CDR1 SGHVS and CDR2 FNYEAQ. CDR3 coding DNA: TGTGCCAGCAGCTTAGACGGGGGAGGGGTGACCCAGTACTTC. Protein: CASSLDGGGVTQYF.

This clonotype has just a few counts. The CDR3 DNA follows: TGTGCCAGCAGCGGATCAGGGATTTCTTACGAGCAGTACTTC. It encodes CASSGSGISYEQYF. This chain links TRBV14 with TRBJ2-7; a weak D match, TRBD1 (5 bases). V was trimmed by 5 bases and J by 4 bases, leaving 15 bases between them. CDR3 length: 14 residues. Per germline, CDR1 SGHDN and CDR2 FVKESK.

In this sample, this clonotype turned up a few times. This sequence joins TRBV6-1 and TRBJ1-2; 10 bases match TRBD1. J was trimmed by 7 bases and V by 6 bases; bases with no gene match: 5. Germline values: CDR1 MNHNS, CDR2 SASEGT. The CDR3 has 13 amino acids. The CDR3 DNA follows: TGTGCCAGCAGCTGGGGACAGGGGATTGGCTACACCTTC. It specifies CASSWGQGIGYTF.

This clonotype is medium-sized. The chain recombines TRBV5-1 with TRBJ2-5, with TRBD2 as a possible D gene (5 bases). The germline CDR1 and CDR2 sequences are SGHRS and YFSETQ. The CDR3 consists of 13 residues. Trimming removed 0 bases at V and 3 bases at J, with 6 bases between. The CDR3 sequence: CASSLGRKETQYF. CDR3 sequence (DNA): TGCGCCAGCAGCTTGGGGAGGAAAGAGACCCAGTACTTC.

The chain is built from TRBV6-1 and TRBJ1-2, with D possibly being TRBD1 (5 bases). The CDR3 totals 13 residues. V was clipped by 7 bases and J by 2 bases, with 11 bases between them. Germline assignment: CDR1 MNHNS and CDR2 SASEGT. DNA for the CDR3: TGTGCCAGCACTCCAGGGACCAACTATGGCTACACCTTC. Protein product: CASTPGTNYGYTF.

There are many counts of this clonotype. The chain carries TRBV19 and TRBJ1-1; TRBD1 is a possible D gene (5 bases). Germline CDR1 reads LNHDA; CDR2 reads SQIVND (reference sequence). CDR3 length: 14 residues. Trimming took 0 bases from V and 6 from J, leaving 11 bases between them. The CDR3 nucleotides read TGTGCCAGTAGTATAGATCAACGGGGCCCTGAAGCTTTCTTT. This gives the protein CASSIDQRGPEAFF.

The chain is built from TRBV5-6 and TRBJ2-7; 7 nucleotides line up with TRBD2. The CDR3 length is 15 residues. The V gene end was trimmed by 2 bases and the J gene end by 3 bases; junction bases not matched to a gene: 8. Germline loops: CDR1 SGHDT, CDR2 YYEEEE. CDR3 protein: CASSFRQGLNYEQYV. The CDR3 region has the DNA TGTGCCAGCAGCTTTCGTCAGGGACTAAACTACGAGCAGTACGTC.

This sequence joins TRBV9 and TRBJ2-5; TRBD1 might be the D (6 bases). Germline V gene sequence: CDR1 SGDLS, CDR2 YYNGEE. V lost 3 bases and J 1 base, leaving 13 bases between the germline ends. The CDR3 sequence is 15 residues long. The CDR3 coding sequence is TGTGCCAGCAGCGGGGGGACACTAACCCAAGAGACCCAGTACTTC. Encoded protein: CASSGGTLTQETQYF.

This clonotype was detected many times. This chain uses TRBV6-1 with TRBJ2-2, with 7 bases aligning to TRBD1. The CDR3 is made up of 15 amino acids. Germline trimming cut 5 bases from V and 8 bases from J; bases unmatched to any gene: 11. Germline V gene lookup returns CDR1 MNHNS and CDR2 SASEGT. CDR3 nucleotides: TGTGCCAGCAGTCGCGACAGGGCGATAGAAGGGGAGCTGTTTTTT. Translation: CASSRDRAIEGELFF.

This sequence joins TRBV13 and TRBJ2-7, with D maybe TRBD2 (6 bases). The ends were cut back, 5 bases at V and 6 bases at J, with 17 bases in the middle. This CDR3 has 14 residues. Germline CDR1 reads PRHDT; CDR2 reads FYEKMQ (reference sequence). The CDR3 DNA reads TGTGCCAGCAGCCCCTCCCCTGGCGGGGTCGAGCAGTACGTC. Its translation: CASSPSPGGVEQYV.

The chain is built from TRBV14 and TRBJ2-1, with 8 bases that match TRBD1. Trimming removed 6 bases from V and 7 bases from J; junction bases left unmatched: 2. The CDR3 spans 12 residues. Germline values: CDR1 SGHDN, CDR2 FVKESK. The DNA for the CDR3 is TGTGCCAGCAGTCGACAGGGGAATGAGCAGTTCTTC. It encodes CASSRQGNEQFF.

A few counts support this clonotype. The chain links TRBV29-1 to TRBJ1-1; D might be TRBD1 (5 bases). The germline V gene has CDR1 SQVTM and CDR2 ANQGSEA. The V end was cut by 0 bases, the J end by 0 bases, with 26 bases between. The CDR3 covers 20 residues. CDR3: CSVEDQGGMFAFSMNTEAFF. In nucleotides, the CDR3 is TGCAGCGTTGAAGATCAGGGAGGAATGTTTGCATTTTCTATGAACACTGAAGCTTTCTTT.

This chain uses TRBV7-9 with TRBJ1-6, with 8 bases matching TRBD1. The V and J ends lost 4 bases and 9 bases, in that order; junction bases with no gene match: 8. Germline lookup yields CDR1 SEHNR and CDR2 FQNEAQ (reference sequence). This CDR3 is built from 15 residues. In DNA form, the CDR3 reads TGTGCCAGCAGCTCAGGGGGCCTATTTTCTTCACCCCTCCACTTT. Translated, it gives CASSSGGLFSSPLHF.

This clonotype was detected many times. This chain links TRBV12-3 or TRBV12-4 with TRBJ2-1, with a possible D match to TRBD2 (5 bases). V was pared by 3 bases and J by 8 bases, with 20 bases between. This CDR3 comprises 16 residues. For the CDR3, the DNA is TGTGCCAGCAGTTTGTCTTGGGTCCCCTCGGAGGATGAGCAGTTCTTC. Translated: CASSLSWVPSEDEQFF.

This chain connects TRBV29-1 to TRBJ2-3; 9 nucleotides line up with TRBD2. The CDR3 extends over 17 amino acids. The V gene end was trimmed by 6 bases and the J gene end by 2 bases; junction bases not matched to a gene: 15. CDR1 and CDR2 from the germline V gene are SQVTM and ANQGSEA. Here the CDR3 reads CSVNGGGLAGPTDTQYF. CDR3 nucleotide sequence: TGCAGCGTGAACGGAGGGGGGCTAGCGGGGCCCACAGATACGCAGTATTTT.

This chain uses TRBV7-2 with TRBJ2-4, with 9 positions matching TRBD1. Germline values: CDR1 SGHTA, CDR2 FQGNSA. This CDR3 has 17 amino acids. V gave up 4 bases and J gave up 0 bases; unmatched junction bases: 7. Here the CDR3 reads CASSYRTGAVAKNIQYF. CDR3 coding DNA: TGTGCCAGCAGCTACCGGACAGGGGCAGTAGCCAAAAACATTCAGTACTTC.

The chain links TRBV12-3 or TRBV12-4 to TRBJ2-3; D perhaps matches TRBD2 (6 bases). The CDR3 runs 16 residues. The V end lost 5 bases, the J end lost 7 bases, and 22 bases lay between the germline ends. DNA of the CDR3: TGTGCCAGCAGTCACCCAGGGACTTTCCCGGGGTATACGCAGTATTTT. Amino acids: CASSHPGTFPGYTQYF.

This clonotype has only a few counts. CDR3 amino acids: CASSLGRHNEQFF. CDR3 nucleotide sequence: TGTGCCAGCAGCTTGGGCAGACACAATGAGCAGTTCTTC. The chain is built from TRBV7-2 and TRBJ2-1; D ambiguous. Germline V lookup: CDR1 SGHTA, CDR2 FQGNSA. The CDR3 is made up of 13 amino acids. Trimming left V 3 bases short and J 5 bases short, with 8 bases between.

A few counts support this clonotype. The chain links TRBV12-3 or TRBV12-4 to TRBJ2-3; D uncertain. The germline V and J ends were trimmed by 10 bases and 2 bases, with 4 bases remaining between them. This CDR3 is 10 amino acids long. The CDR3 bases are TGTGCCATCAACACAGATACGCAGTATTTT. Its translation is CAINTDTQYF.

The chain carries TRBV20-1 and TRBJ2-7; unclear D gene. Trimming removed 1 base at V and 0 bases at J, with 7 bases between. CDR1 DFQATT and CDR2 SNEGSKA come from the germline V gene (reference sequence). This CDR3 contains 13 residues. This CDR3 is CSARVTSSYEQYV. In DNA, the CDR3 is TGCAGTGCTAGAGTGACCAGCTCCTACGAGCAGTACGTC.

This clonotype was detected a few times. The V call is TRBV4-3, the J call TRBJ2-7; a weak D match, TRBD1 (6 bases). CDR3 length: 14 residues. The germline V gene encodes CDR1 LGHNA and CDR2 YSLEER. The V gene lost 1 base and the J gene lost 3 bases, with 10 bases spanning the gap. DNA of the CDR3: TGCGCCAGCAGCCAAGGGATACAGGGCTACGAGCAGTACTTC. Translating gives CASSQGIQGYEQYF.

This clonotype showed up many times. The chain is built from TRBV29-1 and TRBJ2-2; D is undetermined. The ends were cut back, 4 bases at V and 3 bases at J, with 6 bases in the middle. The CDR3 extends over 12 amino acids. The germline CDR1 and CDR2 sequences are SQVTM and ANQGSEA. The CDR3 reads CSVAADTGELFF. CDR3 nucleotides: TGCAGCGTTGCAGCTGACACCGGGGAGCTGTTTTTT.

This clonotype was recorded a few times. One junction end does not reproduce the germline sequence, and a read error may be involved. The V call is TRBV10-2, the J call TRBJ2-3; D ambiguous. CDR3 size: 13 residues. The germline V gene has CDR1 WSHSY and CDR2 SAAADI. CDR3 amino acids: CASCEIRTDTQYF. In DNA form, the CDR3 reads TGCGCCAGCTGTGAGATCCGCACAGATACGCAGTATTTT.

This clonotype was observed a handful of times. The gene calls are TRBV28 and TRBJ1-2; 9 nucleotides match TRBD1. Germline V gene sequence: CDR1 MDHEN, CDR2 SYDVKM. Trimming removed 4 bases from V and 6 bases from J; junction bases left unmatched: 9. The CDR3 totals 15 residues. CDR3 residues: CASSWRVTGGNGYTF. CDR3 DNA: TGTGCCAGCAGTTGGAGGGTAACAGGGGGCAATGGCTACACCTTC.

This clonotype turned up a few times. V usage is TRBV7-2 and J usage is TRBJ2-1; no reliable D call. CDR1 and CDR2 from the germline V gene are SGHTA and FQGNSA. The CDR3 spans 13 residues. Trimming shortened V by 3 bases and J by 4 bases, and 7 bases separated the two germline ends. CDR3 DNA: TGTGCCAGCAGCTTCTCGGAGTACAATGAGCAGTTCTTC. Protein product: CASSFSEYNEQFF.

This clonotype has just a few counts. The chain couples TRBV5-1 to TRBJ2-2, with a weak D call TRBD2 (6 bases). CDR3 length: 16 residues. Germline V lookup: CDR1 SGHRS, CDR2 YFSETQ. Between the trimmed V and J ends, which lost 4 bases and 0 bases, there was a span of 13 bases. For the CDR3, the DNA is TGCGCCAGCAGCCAAACCGGGACTGCGAACACCGGGGAGCTGTTTTTT. Its translation: CASSQTGTANTGELFF.